This paragraph reports one TCR beta chain. CDR3 length: 14 residues. Germline V lookup: CDR1 SGHRS, CDR2 YFSETQ. J lost 4 bases, V lost 3 bases, and 6 bases had no gene match. Profiling relied on immunoSEQ multiplex PCR, and the TCRdb table lists in-frame clones only, not all of them. The table has roughly 40,000 clones, over 75% seen once. This record belongs to a study of T cell changes during pregnancy in multiple sclerosis. The receptor was derived from a female donor with multiple sclerosis, enrolled in a pregnancy study. The starting material was CD4+ T cells from peripheral blood mononuclear cells, obtained in the third trimester of pregnancy. The genes are TRBV5-1 and TRBJ1-2; 7 nucleotides match TRBD1. The CDR3 region has the DNA TGCGCCAGCAGCTCAACCGGGACAGTCTATGGCTACACCTTC. Translating it yields CASSSTGTVYGYTF.